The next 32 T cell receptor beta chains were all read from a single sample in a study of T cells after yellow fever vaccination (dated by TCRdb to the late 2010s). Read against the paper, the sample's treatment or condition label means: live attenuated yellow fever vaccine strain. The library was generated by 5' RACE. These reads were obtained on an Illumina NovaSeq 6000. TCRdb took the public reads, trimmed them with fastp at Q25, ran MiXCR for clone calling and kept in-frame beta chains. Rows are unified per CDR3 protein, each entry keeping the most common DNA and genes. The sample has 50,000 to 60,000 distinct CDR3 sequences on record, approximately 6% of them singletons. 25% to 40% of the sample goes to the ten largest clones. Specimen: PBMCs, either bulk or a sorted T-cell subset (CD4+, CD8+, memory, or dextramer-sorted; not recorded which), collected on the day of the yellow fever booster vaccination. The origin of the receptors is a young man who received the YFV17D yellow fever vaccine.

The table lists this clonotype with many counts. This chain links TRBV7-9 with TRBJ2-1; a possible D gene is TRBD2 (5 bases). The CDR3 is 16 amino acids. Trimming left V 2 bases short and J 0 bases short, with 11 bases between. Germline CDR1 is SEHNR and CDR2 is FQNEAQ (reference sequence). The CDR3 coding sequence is TGTGCCAGCAGCTTACCCCGGGGAAGCTCCTACAATGAGCAGTTCTTC. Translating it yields CASSLPRGSSYNEQFF. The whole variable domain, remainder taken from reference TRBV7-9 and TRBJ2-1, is DTGVSQNPRHKITKRGQNVTFRCDPISEHNRLYWYRQTLGQGPEFLTYFQNEAQLEKSRLLSDRFSAERPKGSFSTLEIQRTEQGDSAMYLCASSLPRGSSYNEQFFGPGTRLTVL.

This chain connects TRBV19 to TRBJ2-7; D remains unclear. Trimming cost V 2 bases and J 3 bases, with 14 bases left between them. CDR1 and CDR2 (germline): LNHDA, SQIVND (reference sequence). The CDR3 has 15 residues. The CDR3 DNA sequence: TGTGCCAGTAGTATATCGGCAGGATCGTTCTACGAGCAGTACTTC. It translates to CASSISAGSFYEQYF.

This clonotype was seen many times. CDR3 region: CASSPPWTRGSHGYTF. CDR3 sequence (DNA): TGTGCCAGCTCACCCCCGTGGACAAGGGGGAGTCATGGCTACACCTTC. The chain recombines TRBV18 with TRBJ1-2; TRBD1 might be the D (6 bases). V lost 3 bases, J lost 6 bases, and 20 bases lay in between. CDR1 is KGHSH, CDR2 LQKENI, per germline. The length of the CDR3 is 16 residues.

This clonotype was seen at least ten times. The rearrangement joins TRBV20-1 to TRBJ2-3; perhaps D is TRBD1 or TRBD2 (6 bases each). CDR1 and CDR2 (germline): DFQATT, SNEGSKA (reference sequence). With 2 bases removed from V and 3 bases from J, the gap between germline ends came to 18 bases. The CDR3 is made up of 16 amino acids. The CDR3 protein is CSARPPRGGRTDTQYF. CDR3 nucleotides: TGCAGTGCTAGACCCCCGAGAGGGGGGAGGACAGATACGCAGTATTTT.

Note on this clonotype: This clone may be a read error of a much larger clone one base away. In nucleotides, the CDR3 is TGTGCCAGCAGCGCAGAGTGCCCTAGCTACGAGCAGTACTTC. Its translation is CASSAECPSYEQYF. This sequence joins TRBV9 and TRBJ2-7; no firm D call. CDR3 length equals 14 residues. Germline CDR1 is SGDLS and CDR2 is YYNGEE. Trimming removed 3 bases from V and 3 bases from J, with 13 bases in between.

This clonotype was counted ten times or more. The CDR3 DNA follows: TGTGCCAGCAGCTTGGGGGAACAAGAGACCCAGTACTTC. It codes for CASSLGEQETQYF. The chain is built from TRBV7-9 and TRBJ2-5; D tentatively fits TRBD1 or TRBD2 (5 bases each). Germline loops: CDR1 SEHNR, CDR2 FQNEAQ (reference sequence). The CDR3 runs 13 residues. Trimming removed 3 bases from V and 2 bases from J, with 7 bases in between.

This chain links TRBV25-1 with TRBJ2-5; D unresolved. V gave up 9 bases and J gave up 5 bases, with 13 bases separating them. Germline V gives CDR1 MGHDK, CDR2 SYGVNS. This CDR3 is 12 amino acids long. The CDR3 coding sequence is TGTGCCAGTTCGTCGTCTACGGAGACCCAGTACTTC. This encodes CASSSSTETQYF.

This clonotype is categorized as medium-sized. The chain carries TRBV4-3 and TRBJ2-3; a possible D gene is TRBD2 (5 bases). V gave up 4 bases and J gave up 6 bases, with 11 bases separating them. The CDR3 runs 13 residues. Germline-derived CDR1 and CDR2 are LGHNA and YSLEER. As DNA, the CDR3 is TGCGCCAGCAGCCCCCCGAGGGCCGATACGCAGTATTTT. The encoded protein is CASSPPRADTQYF.

The CDR3 nucleotides are TGTGCCAGCAGCCAAGATTGGGCAAGCAATGAGCAGTTCTTC. It translates to CASSQDWASNEQFF. The chain carries TRBV14 and TRBJ2-1; no clear D. Germline V lookup: CDR1 SGHDN, CDR2 FVKESK. Trimming took off 0 bases at V and 6 bases at J, with 9 bases between the two ends. The CDR3 is 14 residues long.

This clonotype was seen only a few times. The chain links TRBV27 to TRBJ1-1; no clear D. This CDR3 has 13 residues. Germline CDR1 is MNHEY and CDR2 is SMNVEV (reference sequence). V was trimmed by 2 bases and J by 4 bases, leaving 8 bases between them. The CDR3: CASSLQEGTEAFF. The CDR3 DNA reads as TGTGCCAGCAGTTTACAGGAAGGCACTGAAGCTTTCTTT.

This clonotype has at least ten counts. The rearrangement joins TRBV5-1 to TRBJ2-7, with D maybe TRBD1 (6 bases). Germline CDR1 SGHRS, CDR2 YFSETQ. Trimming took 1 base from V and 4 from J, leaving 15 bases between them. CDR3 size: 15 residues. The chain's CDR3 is CASSLSTQGLYEQYF. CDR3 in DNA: TGCGCCAGCAGCTTGTCCACACAGGGTCTGTACGAGCAGTACTTC.

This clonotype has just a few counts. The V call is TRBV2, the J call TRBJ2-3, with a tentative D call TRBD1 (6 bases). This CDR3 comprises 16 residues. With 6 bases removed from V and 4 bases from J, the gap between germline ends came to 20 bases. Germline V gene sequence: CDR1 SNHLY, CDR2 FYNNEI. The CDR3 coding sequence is TGTGCCAGCAGGGAAAAGGACAGCTACCGGGCAGATACGCAGTATTTT. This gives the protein CASREKDSYRADTQYF. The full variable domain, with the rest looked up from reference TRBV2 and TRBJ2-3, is EPEVTQTPSHQVTQMGQEVILRCVPISNHLYFYWYRQILGQKVEFLVSFYNNEISEKSEIFDDQFSVERPDGSNFTLKIRSTKLEDSAMYFCASREKDSYRADTQYFGPGTRLTVL.

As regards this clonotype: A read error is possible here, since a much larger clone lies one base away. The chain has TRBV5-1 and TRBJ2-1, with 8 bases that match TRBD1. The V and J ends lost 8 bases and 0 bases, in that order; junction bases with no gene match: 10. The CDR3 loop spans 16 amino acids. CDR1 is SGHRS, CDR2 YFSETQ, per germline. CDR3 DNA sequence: TGCGCCAGAAAATTGGCCGGGACAGGCTCCTACAATGAGCAGTTCTTC. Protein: CARKLAGTGSYNEQFF.

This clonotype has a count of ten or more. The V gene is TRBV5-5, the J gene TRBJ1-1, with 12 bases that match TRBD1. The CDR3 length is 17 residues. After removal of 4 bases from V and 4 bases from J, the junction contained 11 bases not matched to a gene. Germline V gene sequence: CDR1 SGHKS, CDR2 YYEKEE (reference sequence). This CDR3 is CASSLGQGAMTVTEAFF. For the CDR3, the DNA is TGTGCCAGCAGCCTGGGACAGGGGGCCATGACGGTCACTGAAGCTTTCTTT.

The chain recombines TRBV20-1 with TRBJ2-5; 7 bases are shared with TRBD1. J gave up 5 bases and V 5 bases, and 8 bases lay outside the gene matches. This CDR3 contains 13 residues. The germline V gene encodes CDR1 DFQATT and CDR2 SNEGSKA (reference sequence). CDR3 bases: TGCAGTGCTCTGCTAGGGGGCTCGGAGACCCAGTACTTC. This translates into CSALLGGSETQYF.

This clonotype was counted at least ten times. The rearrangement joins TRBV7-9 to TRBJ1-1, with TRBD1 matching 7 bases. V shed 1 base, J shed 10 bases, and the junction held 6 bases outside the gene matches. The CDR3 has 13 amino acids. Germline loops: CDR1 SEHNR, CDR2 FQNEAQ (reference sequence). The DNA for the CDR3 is TGTGCCAGCAGCTTAGGGACAGGACCGCTAGCTTTCTTT. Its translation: CASSLGTGPLAFF.

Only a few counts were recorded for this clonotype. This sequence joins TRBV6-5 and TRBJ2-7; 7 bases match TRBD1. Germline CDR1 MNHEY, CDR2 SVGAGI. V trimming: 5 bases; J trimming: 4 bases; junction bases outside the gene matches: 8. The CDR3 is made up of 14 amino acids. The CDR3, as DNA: TGTGCCAGCAGTCCCGGGACAGCGAAGTACGAGCAGTACTTC. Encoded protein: CASSPGTAKYEQYF.

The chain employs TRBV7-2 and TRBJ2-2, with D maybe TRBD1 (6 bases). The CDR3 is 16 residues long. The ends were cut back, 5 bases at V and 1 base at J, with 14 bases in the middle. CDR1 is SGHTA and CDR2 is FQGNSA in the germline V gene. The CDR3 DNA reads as TGTGCCAGCAGCCCCCACAGGGTTGGGAACACCGGGGAGCTGTTTTTT. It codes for CASSPHRVGNTGELFF.

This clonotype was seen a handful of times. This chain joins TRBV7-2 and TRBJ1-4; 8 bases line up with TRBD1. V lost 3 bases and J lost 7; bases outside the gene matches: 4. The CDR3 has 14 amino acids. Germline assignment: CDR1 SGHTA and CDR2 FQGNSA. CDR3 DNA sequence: TGTGCCAGCAGCTTCCAGGGGGCGGTTGAAAAACTGTTTTTT. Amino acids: CASSFQGAVEKLFF. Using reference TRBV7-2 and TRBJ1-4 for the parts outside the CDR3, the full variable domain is GAGVSQSPSNKVTEKGKDVELRCDPISGHTALYWYRQSLGQGLEFLIYFQGNSAPDKSGLPSDRFSAERTGGSVSTLTIQRTQQEDSAVYLCASSFQGAVEKLFFGSGTQLSVL.

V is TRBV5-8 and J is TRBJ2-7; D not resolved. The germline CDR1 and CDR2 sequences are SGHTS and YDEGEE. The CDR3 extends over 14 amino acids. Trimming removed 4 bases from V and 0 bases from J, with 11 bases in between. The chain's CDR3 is CASSPWSDSYEQYV. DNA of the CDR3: TGTGCCAGCAGCCCCTGGTCCGACTCCTACGAGCAGTACGTC.

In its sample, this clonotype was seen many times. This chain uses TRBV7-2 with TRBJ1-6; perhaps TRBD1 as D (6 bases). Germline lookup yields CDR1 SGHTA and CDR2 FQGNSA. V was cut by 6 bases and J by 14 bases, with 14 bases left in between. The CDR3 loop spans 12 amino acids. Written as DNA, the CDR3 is TGTGCCAGCAGACCACCGGGACAAACCCTCCACTTT. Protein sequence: CASRPPGQTLHF.

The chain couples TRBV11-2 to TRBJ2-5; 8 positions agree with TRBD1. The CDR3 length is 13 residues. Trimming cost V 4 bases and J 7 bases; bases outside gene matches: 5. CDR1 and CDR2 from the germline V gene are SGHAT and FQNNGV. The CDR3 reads CASSSYRGSTQYF. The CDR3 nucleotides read TGTGCCAGCAGCTCTTACAGGGGGTCGACCCAGTACTTC.

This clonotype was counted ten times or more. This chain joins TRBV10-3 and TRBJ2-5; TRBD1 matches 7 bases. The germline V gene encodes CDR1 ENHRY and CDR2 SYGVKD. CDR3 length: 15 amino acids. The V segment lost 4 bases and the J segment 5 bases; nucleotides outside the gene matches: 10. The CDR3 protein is CAISVGQTSSETQYF. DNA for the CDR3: TGTGCCATCAGTGTGGGACAGACCTCAAGTGAGACCCAGTACTTC.

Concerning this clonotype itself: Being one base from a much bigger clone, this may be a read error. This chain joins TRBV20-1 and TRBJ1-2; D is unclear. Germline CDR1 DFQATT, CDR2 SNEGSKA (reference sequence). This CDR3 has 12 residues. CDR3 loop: CSAYRANYGFTF. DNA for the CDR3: TGCAGTGCCTATCGGGCTAACTATGGCTTCACCTTC.

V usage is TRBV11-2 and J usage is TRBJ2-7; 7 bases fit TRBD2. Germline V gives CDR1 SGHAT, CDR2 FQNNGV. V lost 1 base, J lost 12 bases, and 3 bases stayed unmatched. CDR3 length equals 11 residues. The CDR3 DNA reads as TGTGCCAGCAGCTTAGGCCCGGGGGGGTACTTC. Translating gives CASSLGPGGYF.

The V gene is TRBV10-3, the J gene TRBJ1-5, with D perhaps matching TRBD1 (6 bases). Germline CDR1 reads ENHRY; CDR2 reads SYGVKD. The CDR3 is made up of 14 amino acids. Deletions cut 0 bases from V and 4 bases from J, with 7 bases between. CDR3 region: CAISESDSNQPQHF. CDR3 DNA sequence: TGTGCCATCAGTGAGTCGGACAGTAATCAGCCCCAGCATTTT.

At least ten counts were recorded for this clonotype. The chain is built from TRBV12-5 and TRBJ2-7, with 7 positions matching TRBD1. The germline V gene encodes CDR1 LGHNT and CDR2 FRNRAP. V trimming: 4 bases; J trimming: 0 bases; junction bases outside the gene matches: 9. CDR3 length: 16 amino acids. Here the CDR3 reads CASGWFVDRSSYEQYF. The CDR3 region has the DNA TGTGCTAGTGGTTGGTTCGTGGACAGGAGCTCCTACGAGCAGTACTTC.

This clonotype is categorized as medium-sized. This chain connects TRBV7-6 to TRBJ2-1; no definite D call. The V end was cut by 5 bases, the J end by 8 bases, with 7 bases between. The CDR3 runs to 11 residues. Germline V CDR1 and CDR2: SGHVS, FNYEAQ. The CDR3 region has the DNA TGTGCCAGCAGCCCTGGGTATGAGCAGTTCTTC. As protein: CASSPGYEQFF.

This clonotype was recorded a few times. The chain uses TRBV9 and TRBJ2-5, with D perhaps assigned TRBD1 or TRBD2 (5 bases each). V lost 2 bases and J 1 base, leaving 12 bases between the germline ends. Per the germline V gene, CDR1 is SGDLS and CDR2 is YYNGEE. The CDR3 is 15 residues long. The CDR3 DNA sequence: TGTGCCAGCAGCGTTCTCGGGGCTTTCCAAGAGACCCAGTACTTC. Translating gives CASSVLGAFQETQYF.

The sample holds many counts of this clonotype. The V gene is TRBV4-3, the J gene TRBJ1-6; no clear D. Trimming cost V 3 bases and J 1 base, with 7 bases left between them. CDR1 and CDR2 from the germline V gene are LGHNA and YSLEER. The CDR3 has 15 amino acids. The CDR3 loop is CASSQGRSYNSPLHF. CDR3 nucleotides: TGCGCCAGCAGCCAGGGCAGGTCCTATAATTCACCCCTCCACTTT.

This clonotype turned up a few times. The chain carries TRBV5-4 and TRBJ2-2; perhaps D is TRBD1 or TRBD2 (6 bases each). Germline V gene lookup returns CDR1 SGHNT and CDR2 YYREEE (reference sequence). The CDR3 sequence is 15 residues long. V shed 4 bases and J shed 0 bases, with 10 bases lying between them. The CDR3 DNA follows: TGTGCCAGCAGCCACGGGGGCTCGAACACCGGGGAGCTGTTTTTT. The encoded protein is CASSHGGSNTGELFF.

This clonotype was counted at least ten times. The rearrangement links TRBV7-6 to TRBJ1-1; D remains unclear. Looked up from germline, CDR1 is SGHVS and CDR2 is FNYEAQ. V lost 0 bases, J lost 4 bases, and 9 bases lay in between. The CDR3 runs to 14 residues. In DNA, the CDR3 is TGTGCCAGCAGCTTAGCCCCAGAACCCACTGAAGCTTTCTTT. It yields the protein CASSLAPEPTEAFF.